This is a list of T cell receptor beta chains from one sample in a study of early T cells in non-severe SARS-CoV-2 infection. TCRdb reprocessed the 5' RACE reads via MiXCR and lists one record per CDR3 protein. The sample lists some 100,000 distinct CDR3 sequences, roughly 14% occurring once. Sequencing was performed on whole blood. These receptors were taken from an adult who was a healthcare worker with PCR-confirmed SARS-CoV-2 infection or an uninfected control (not recorded which). Both conserved end residues are part of each CDR3. Each record gives: D gene, J gene, clone size, V gene, CDR3 protein, CDR3 DNA. The D gene is left open where the match is weak. Not every row has a clone size; where given, it reads once, few, many or a size class.

TRBD1 | TRBJ1-3 | many | TRBV12-3/TRBV12-4 | CASSAGGVGNTIYF | TGTGCCAGCAGTGCAGGGGGCGTCGGAAACACCATATATTTT
- | TRBJ2-4 | - | TRBV4-1 | CASSQGRAIAKNIQYF | TGCGCCAGCAGCCAAGGGAGGGCTATAGCCAAAAACATTCAGTACTTC
- | TRBJ2-3 | - | TRBV7-2 | CASSLALPARGQYF | TGTGCCAGCAGCTTAGCGCTGCCGGCACGTGGGCAGTATTTT
- | TRBJ1-1 | many | TRBV6-2/TRBV6-3 | CASDGQLDTEAFF | TGTGCCAGTGACGGACAGTTGGACACTGAAGCTTTCTTT
TRBD2 | TRBJ2-5 | many | TRBV10-2 | CASSPRLAGNQETQYF | TGCGCCAGCAGTCCTCGACTAGCGGGGAACCAAGAGACCCAGTACTTC
TRBD2 | TRBJ2-5 | few | TRBV29-1 | CSVEATSRETQYF | TGCAGCGTTGAAGCGACTAGCCGGGAGACCCAGTACTTC
- | TRBJ2-2 | - | TRBV9 | CASSVGSGVELFF | TGTGCCAGCAGCGTAGGGTCTGGCGTGGAGCTGTTTTTT
- | TRBJ2-2 | - | TRBV2 | CASSEASGAQGTGELFF | TGTGCCAGCAGTGAAGCGTCGGGGGCGCAAGGCACCGGGGAGCTGTTTTTT
- | TRBJ2-2 | - | TRBV12-3/TRBV12-4 | CASSWTANTWELFF | TGTGCCAGCAGTTGGACAGCTAACACCTGGGAGCTGTTTTTT
TRBD1 | TRBJ1-2 | few | TRBV12-3/TRBV12-4 | CASSGQGVYGYTF | TGTGCCAGCAGCGGACAGGGGGTCTATGGCTACACCTTC